This section outlines one TCR beta chain sequence together with its context. The antigen remains undetermined. The authors reverse transcribed roughly 0.5 to 1 ug RNA with random hexamers. TCRdb processed the immunoSEQ multiplex PCR reads anew with MiXCR; each CDR3 protein has one entry. This sample carries under 150,000 distinct CDR3 sequences, under 97% of them seen once, and the ten largest clones take less than 0.085%. These data are taken from a study of CD8 T cells in Susac syndrome. Study overall: When their blood was taken, the Susac syndrome patients had either not yet had any therapy, were taking corticosteroids, or were taking intravenous immunoglobulin alone. Whole-study results and caveats: As the study acknowledged, the number of individuals in its TCR sequencing and HLA analysis was relatively small.

Patients with Susac syndrome fulfilled recently defined diagnostic criteria for definite or probable disease. The TEMRA cells underwent FACS enrichment, while the CD8+ and CD4+ T cells underwent negative isolation. V dropped 2 bases and J dropped 0 bases, with 8 bases sitting between them. The CDR3 sequence is 15 residues long. CDR1 and CDR2 (germline): MDHEN, SYDVKM. This TCR derives from a human donor with Susac syndrome. The chain carries TRBV28 and TRBJ1-5; D remains ambiguous. The sample taken for sequencing was CD4+ T cells from PBMCs. The DNA for the CDR3 is TGTGCCAGCAGTTTACCTTACCCTAGCAATCAGCCCCAGCATTTT. It codes for CASSLPYPSNQPQHF.